This record covers a single TCR beta chain. The source of the sample is a study of blood T cell repertoires in COVID-19. The length of the CDR3 is 15 residues. The germline V gene has CDR1 MNHEY and CDR2 SVGAGI. V dropped 2 bases and J dropped 4 bases, with 15 bases sitting between them. In the authors' methods: Scientists estimated how many nucleated cells there were by amplifying reference gene primers. Profiled with immunoSEQ multiplex PCR; TCRdb holds only in-frame clones, not every one. V, J and clone size derive from that table, while D and trimming were established from the DNA sequence. The sample consists of tens of thousands of clones, more than 80% of them appearing once.

This TCR was recovered from a woman in her seventies with acute or convalescent COVID-19. The sequencing input was peripheral blood. The V and J genes are TRBV6-5 and TRBJ2-7, with D perhaps TRBD1 (5 bases). CDR3 sequence (DNA): TGTGCCAGCAGTTACAAGGGGCTTGCAATTTACGAGCAGTACTTC. Protein sequence: CASSYKGLAIYEQYF.